This T cell receptor (beta chain) was captured in a study of T cell repertoires in cytomegalovirus infection. The overall study: HLA-B-restricted CMV epitopes that are well studied, plus recently identified HLA-C-restricted ones, were used by the study. Shared public TCR beta signatures pointed to both CMV infection and a matching HLA type. General study points: People with CMV and the relevant HLA were identified by cumulative public TCR beta family frequency.

This clonotype was recorded only once. No antigen is known for it. Germline V gene lookup returns CDR1 LNHDA and CDR2 SQIVND (reference sequence). V was pared by 4 bases and J by 0 bases, with 11 bases between. This CDR3 has 15 amino acids. TCRdb re-derived calls from the reads in MiXCR, one entry per CDR3 protein. This repertoire shows 300,000 or so distinct CDR3 sequences, roughly 25% found once; its top ten account for approximately 12%. The source is a human donor in good health (CMV status not recorded). Some clones in this sample may be carry-over from other donors' samples. This material consisted of cultured PBMCs, taken from culture after CMV antigen stimulation. This sequence joins TRBV19 and TRBJ2-3; perhaps TRBD2 as D (6 bases). CDR3 sequence (DNA): TGTGCCAGTAGTAGGGGGGACCCTAGCACAGATACGCAGTATTTT. Translated, it gives CASSRGDPSTDTQYF. Full variable domain (outside the CDR3, taken from reference TRBV19 and TRBJ2-3): DGGITQSPKYLFRKEGQNVTLSCEQNLNHDAMYWYRQDPGQGLRLIYYSQIVNDFQKGDIAEGYSVSREKKESFPLTVTSAQKNPTAFYLCASSRGDPSTDTQYFGPGTRLTVL.